This T cell receptor beta chain is drawn from a study of OX40 agonist ivuxolimab in advanced cancers. At the level of the study: The study gave patients intravenous ivuxolimab at 0.01 to 10 mg/kg every 2 weeks. Two cutaneous melanoma patients and one hepatocellular carcinoma patient, three in all, had partial responses.

Comments on this clone: Its antigen is not known.

Germline V lookup: CDR1 SEHNR, CDR2 FQNEAQ (reference sequence). Trimming at V came to 5 bases and at J to 7 bases, leaving 12 bases not matched to a gene. This CDR3 has 15 residues. A history of autoimmune disease or systemic immunosuppression excluded patients. General study points: More expanded clones were found, on average, in CD8+ than in CD4+ T cells.

The data were produced by immunoSEQ multiplex PCR, yet TCRdb's version contains in-frame clones alone and is incomplete. The sample lists about 67,000 clones, more than 70% occurring once. The origin of this receptor is an adult with an advanced solid tumor such as melanoma, head and neck, liver or kidney cancer. Specimen: CD4+ or CD8+ T cells sorted from blood, collected in a trial of the OX40 agonist ivuxolimab. J is TRBJ2-5 and V is TRBV7-9, with 8 bases fitting TRBD1. In DNA form, the CDR3 reads TGTGCCAGCAGCACCGACAGGGGATATCCGGGGACCCAGTACTTC. It encodes CASSTDRGYPGTQYF.